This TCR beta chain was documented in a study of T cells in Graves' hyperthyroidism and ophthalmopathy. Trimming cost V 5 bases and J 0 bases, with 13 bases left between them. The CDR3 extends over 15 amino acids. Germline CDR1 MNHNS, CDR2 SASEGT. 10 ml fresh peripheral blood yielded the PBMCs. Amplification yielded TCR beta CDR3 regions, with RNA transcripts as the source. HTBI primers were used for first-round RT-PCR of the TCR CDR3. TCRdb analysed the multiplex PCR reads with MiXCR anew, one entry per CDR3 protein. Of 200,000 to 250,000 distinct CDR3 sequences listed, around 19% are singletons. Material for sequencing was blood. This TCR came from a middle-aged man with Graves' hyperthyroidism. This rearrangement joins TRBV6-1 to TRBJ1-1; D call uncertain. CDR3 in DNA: TGTGCCAGCAGTACCCTCAGGAGCCTGAACACTGAAGCTTTCTTT. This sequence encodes CASSTLRSLNTEAFF.